This TCR beta chain stems from a study of shared clonotypes between healthy human individuals. Those who donated were healthy HIV-negative adults, with no recent acute infections or vaccinations reported. A 200 ng quantity of DNA, 30,000 to 35,000 T cell genomes, went into the sorted-subset replicate PCRs. As processed by the authors: ImmunoSEQ output lacked quality scores and full-length reads, limiting matched filtering. This table comes from immunoSEQ multiplex PCR, and its TCRdb copy is limited to in-frame clones, with some not included. That table furnishes V, J and clone size, whereas the DNA furnished D and trimming. The sample has under 1,900,000 clones, about 98.5% seen once. Of note for this clone: Its target is unknown.

Study-wide findings and caveats: In four donors, around 5.5% of naive CD4 clonotypes appeared in common.

The CDR3 is 13 amino acids. V was shortened by 2 bases and J by 7 bases, with 11 bases between the two germline ends. Looked up from germline, CDR1 is KGHSH and CDR2 is LQKENI. Sequencing was done on a sample of naive CD4+ T cells sorted from blood. The subset is: CD45RA+ positively selected. V usage is TRBV18 and J usage is TRBJ1-2, with TRBD1 as a possible D gene (5 bases). This receptor was identified in a man between 25 and 39 years old in good health. CDR3 residues: CASSPKQDVGYTF. CDR3 nucleotides: TGTGCCAGCTCACCAAAACAGGACGTTGGCTACACCTTC.